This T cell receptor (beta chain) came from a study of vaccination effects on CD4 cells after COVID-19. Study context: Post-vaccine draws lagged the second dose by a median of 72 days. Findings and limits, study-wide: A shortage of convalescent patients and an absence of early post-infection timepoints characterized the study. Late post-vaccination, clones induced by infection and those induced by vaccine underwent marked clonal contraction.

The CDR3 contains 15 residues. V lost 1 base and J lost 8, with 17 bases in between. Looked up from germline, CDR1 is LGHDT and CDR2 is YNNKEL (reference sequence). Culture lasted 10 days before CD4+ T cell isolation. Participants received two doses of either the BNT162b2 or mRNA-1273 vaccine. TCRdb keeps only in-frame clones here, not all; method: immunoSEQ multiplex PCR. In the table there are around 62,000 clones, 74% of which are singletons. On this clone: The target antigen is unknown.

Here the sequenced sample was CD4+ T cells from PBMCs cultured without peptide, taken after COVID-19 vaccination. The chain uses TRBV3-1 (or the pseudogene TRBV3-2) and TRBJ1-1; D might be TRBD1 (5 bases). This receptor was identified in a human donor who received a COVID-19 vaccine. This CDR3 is CASSQAQGIGTEAFF. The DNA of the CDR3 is TGTGCCAGCAGCCAAGCCCAGGGCATAGGCACGGAAGCTTTCTTT.